Listed here is a single TCR beta chain. Antigen: not known. The immunoSEQ assay was version 4, run in survey mode. The table came from immunoSEQ multiplex PCR; TCRdb's copy has only in-frame clones and leaves some out. The profile covers about 40,000 clones, with around 80% appearing a single time and roughly 1.7% taken by the ten largest. Cells were stimulated with CMV-infected fibroblast lysates at 8 to 10 ug/mL. Sorted nonresponding memory CD4+ T cells were CD40L-negative, CD69-negative, CD45RO-high. This entry is derived from a study of persistence of HIV-infected CD4 T cells. Germline lookup yields CDR1 MDHEN and CDR2 SYDVKM. The CDR3 has 15 amino acids. Trimming cost V 4 bases and J 7 bases; bases outside gene matches: 7.

The source material was CD4+ T cells sorted from PBMCs after approximately 19-hour stimulation, sampled from a patient who received antiretroviral therapy. The chain is built from TRBV28 and TRBJ1-2; 12 nucleotides line up with TRBD1. This clonotype originated in an adult man with HIV who was CMV-seropositive. The CDR3 spells CASSSPGQGAGGYTF. The CDR3 bases are TGTGCCAGCAGTTCTCCGGGACAGGGGGCAGGTGGCTACACCTTC.